The sequence of this T cell receptor (beta chain) was determined in a study of shared clonotypes between healthy human individuals. The study's findings and limits: The study generally estimated greater richness for naive than memory subsets. Clonotype sharing among the donors was expected to vary with sequencing depth.

CDR3 length: 15 amino acids. The trim removed 5 bases at V and 3 bases at J, leaving 7 bases unmatched. Germline loops: CDR1 MDHEN, CDR2 SYDVKM. Terminally differentiated effector memory CD45RA+ cells were left out of the naive CD8 fraction, which was CD45RO-negative and positively selected for CCR7. Healthy and HIV-negative, the adult donors had no recent acute infections or vaccinations. With regard to this clone: Its matching antigen is unknown.

Using immunoSEQ multiplex PCR, the repertoire was profiled, and TCRdb retains in-frame clones only, with some absent. Seen here are 2 million to 2.5 million clones, approximately 94% observed once, and the top ten hold about 1.1%. This sequence originates from a man aged 18 to 30 in good health. Sequencing used naive CD8+ T cells sorted from blood. The V call is TRBV28, the J call TRBJ1-1; TRBD1 aligns across 9 bases. The CDR3 DNA follows: TGTGCCAGCAGTCAGACCGGGACAGGGTACACTGAAGCTTTCTTT. This codes for CASSQTGTGYTEAFF.